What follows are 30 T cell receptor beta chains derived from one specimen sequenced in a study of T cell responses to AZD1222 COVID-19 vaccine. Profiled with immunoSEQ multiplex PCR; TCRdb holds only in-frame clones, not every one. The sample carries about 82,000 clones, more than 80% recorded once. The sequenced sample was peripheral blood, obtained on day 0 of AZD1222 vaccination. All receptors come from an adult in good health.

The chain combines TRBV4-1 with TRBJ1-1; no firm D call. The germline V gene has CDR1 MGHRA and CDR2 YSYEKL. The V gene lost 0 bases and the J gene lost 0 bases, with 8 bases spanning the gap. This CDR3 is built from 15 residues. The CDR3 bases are TGCGCCAGCAGCCAAGATCCGGGAGTGAACACTGAAGCTTTCTTT. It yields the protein CASSQDPGVNTEAFF.

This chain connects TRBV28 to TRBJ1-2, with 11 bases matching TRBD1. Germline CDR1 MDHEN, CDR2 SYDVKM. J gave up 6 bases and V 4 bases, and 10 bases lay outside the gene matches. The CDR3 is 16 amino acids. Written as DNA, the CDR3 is TGTGCCAGCAGTTACGCCGGGACAGGGGGTTTTGATGGCTACACCTTC. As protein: CASSYAGTGGFDGYTF.

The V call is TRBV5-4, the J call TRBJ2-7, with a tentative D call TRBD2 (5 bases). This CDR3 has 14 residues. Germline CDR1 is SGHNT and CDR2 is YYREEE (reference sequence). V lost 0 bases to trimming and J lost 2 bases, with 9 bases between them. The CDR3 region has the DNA TGTGCCAGCAGCTTGGCGTACGGGGCCTACGAGCAGTACTTC. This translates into CASSLAYGAYEQYF.

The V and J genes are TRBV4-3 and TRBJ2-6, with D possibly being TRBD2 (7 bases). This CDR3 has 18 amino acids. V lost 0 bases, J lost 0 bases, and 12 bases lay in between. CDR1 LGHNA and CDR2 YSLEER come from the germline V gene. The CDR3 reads CASSQDEGGFSGANVLTF. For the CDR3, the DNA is TGCGCCAGCAGCCAAGATGAGGGGGGGTTCTCTGGGGCCAACGTCCTGACTTTC.

The CDR3: CASSQDTGTGTVLGYGYTF. The CDR3 DNA follows: TGCGCCAGCAGCCAAGATACCGGGACAGGGACTGTGTTGGGCTATGGCTACACCTTC. The chain employs TRBV4-3 and TRBJ1-2, with 9 bases matching TRBD1. The V segment lost 0 bases and the J segment 4 bases; nucleotides outside the gene matches: 15. CDR1 is LGHNA and CDR2 is YSLEER in the germline V gene. This CDR3 is 19 amino acids long.

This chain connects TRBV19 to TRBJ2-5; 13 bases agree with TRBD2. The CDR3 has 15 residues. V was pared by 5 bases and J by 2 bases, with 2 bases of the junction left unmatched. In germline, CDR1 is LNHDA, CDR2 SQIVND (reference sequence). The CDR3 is CASSSGLAGQETQYF. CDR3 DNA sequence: TGTGCCAGTAGTTCGGGACTAGCGGGACAAGAGACCCAGTACTTC.

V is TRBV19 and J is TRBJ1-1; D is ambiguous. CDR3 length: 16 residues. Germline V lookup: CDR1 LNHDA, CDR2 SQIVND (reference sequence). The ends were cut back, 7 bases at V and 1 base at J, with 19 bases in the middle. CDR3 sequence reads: CASTWDGRTANTEAFF. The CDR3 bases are TGTGCCAGTACCTGGGATGGCCGTACCGCGAACACTGAAGCTTTCTTT.

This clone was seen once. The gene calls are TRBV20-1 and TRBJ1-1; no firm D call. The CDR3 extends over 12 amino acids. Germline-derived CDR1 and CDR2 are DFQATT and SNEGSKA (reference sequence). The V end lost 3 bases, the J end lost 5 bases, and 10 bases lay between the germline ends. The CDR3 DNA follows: TGCAGTGCTAGTCGTCTAGGGACTGAAGCTTTCTTT. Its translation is CSASRLGTEAFF.

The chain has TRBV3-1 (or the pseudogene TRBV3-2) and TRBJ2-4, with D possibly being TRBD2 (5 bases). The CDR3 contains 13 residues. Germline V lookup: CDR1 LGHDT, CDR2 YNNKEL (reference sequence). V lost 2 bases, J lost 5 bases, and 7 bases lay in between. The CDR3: CASSQRGENIQYF. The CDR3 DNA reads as TGTGCCAGCAGCCAACGGGGTGAAAACATTCAGTACTTC.

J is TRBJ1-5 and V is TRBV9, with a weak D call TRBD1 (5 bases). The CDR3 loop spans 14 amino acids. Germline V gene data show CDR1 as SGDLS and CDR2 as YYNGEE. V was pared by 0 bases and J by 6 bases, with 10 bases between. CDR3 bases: TGTGCCAGCAGCGTAGCAGGGTTGGGTCAGCCCCAGCATTTT. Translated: CASSVAGLGQPQHF.

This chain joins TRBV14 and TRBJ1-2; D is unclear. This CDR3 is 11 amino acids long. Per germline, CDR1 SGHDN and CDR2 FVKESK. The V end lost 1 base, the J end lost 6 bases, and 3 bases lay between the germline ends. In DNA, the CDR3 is TGTGCCAGCAGCCAAGGCCATGGCTACACCTTC. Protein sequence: CASSQGHGYTF.

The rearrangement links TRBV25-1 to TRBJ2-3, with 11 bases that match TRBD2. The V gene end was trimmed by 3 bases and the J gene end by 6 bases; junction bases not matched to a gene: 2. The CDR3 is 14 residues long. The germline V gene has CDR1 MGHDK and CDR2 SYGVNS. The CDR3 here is CASSDSGGVDTQYF. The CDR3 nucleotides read TGTGCCAGCAGTGATAGCGGGGGGGTGGATACGCAGTATTTT.

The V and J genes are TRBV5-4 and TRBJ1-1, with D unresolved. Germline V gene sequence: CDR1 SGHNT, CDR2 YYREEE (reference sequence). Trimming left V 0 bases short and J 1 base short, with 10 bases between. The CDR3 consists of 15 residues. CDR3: CASSLERVRNTEAFF. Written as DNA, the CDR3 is TGTGCCAGCAGCTTGGAAAGGGTCCGGAACACTGAAGCTTTCTTT.

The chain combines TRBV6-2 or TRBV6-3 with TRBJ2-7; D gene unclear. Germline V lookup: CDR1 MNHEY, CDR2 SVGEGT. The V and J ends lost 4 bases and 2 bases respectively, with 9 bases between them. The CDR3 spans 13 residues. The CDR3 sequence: CASSSGYAYEQYF. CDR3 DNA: TGTGCCAGCAGTTCCGGTTACGCCTACGAGCAGTACTTC.

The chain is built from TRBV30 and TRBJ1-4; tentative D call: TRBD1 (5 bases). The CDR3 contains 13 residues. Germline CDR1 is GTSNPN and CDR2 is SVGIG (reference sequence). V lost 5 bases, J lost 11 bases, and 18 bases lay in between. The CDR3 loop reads CAWSTGRKGKLFF. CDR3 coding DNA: TGTGCCTGGTCTACAGGTCGGAAGGGGAAACTGTTTTTT.

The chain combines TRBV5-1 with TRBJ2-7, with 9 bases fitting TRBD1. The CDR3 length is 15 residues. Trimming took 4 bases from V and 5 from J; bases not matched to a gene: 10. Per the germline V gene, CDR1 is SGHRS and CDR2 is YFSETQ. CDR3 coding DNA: TGCGCCAGCAGCATAACGGGGACAGGGAGCCACGAGCAGTACTTC. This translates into CASSITGTGSHEQYF.

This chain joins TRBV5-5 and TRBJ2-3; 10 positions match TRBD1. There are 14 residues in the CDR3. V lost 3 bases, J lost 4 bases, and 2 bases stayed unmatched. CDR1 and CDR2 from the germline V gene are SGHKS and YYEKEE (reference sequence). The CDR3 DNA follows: TGTGCCAGCAGCTCGGGGACAGGGGCAGATACGCAGTATTTT. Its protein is CASSSGTGADTQYF.

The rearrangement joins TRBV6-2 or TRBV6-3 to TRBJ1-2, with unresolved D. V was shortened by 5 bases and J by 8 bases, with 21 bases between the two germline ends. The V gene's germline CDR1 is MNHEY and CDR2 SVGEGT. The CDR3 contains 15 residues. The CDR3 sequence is CASSNLLSTPEGYTF. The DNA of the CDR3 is TGTGCCAGCAGTAACCTTCTCTCGACTCCAGAGGGCTACACCTTC.

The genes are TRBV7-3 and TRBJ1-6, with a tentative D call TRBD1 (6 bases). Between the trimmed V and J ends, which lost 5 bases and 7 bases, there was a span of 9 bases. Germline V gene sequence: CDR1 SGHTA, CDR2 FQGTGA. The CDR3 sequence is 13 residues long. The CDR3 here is CASSPDRNSPLHF. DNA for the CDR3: TGTGCCAGCAGCCCGGACAGAAATTCACCCCTCCACTTT. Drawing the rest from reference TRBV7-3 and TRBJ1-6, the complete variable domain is GAGVSQTPSNKVTEKGKYVELRCDPISGHTALYWYRQSLGQGPEFLIYFQGTGAADDSGLPNDRFFAVRPEGSVSTLKIQRTERGDSAVYLCASSPDRNSPLHFGNGTRLTVT.

This chain's CDR3 is CASSKDRDYGYTF. The CDR3 nucleotides read TGTGCCAGCAGTAAGGACAGGGATTATGGCTACACCTTC. The chain recombines TRBV7-2 with TRBJ1-2, with 8 bases lining up with TRBD1. This CDR3 has 13 residues. Trimming removed 6 bases from V and 5 bases from J; junction bases left unmatched: 5. CDR1 and CDR2 from the germline V gene are SGHTA and FQGNSA. The full variable domain, with the rest looked up from reference TRBV7-2 and TRBJ1-2, is GAGVSQSPSNKVTEKGKDVELRCDPISGHTALYWYRQSLGQGLEFLIYFQGNSAPDKSGLPSDRFSAERTGGSVSTLTIQRTQQEDSAVYLCASSKDRDYGYTFGSGTRLTVV.

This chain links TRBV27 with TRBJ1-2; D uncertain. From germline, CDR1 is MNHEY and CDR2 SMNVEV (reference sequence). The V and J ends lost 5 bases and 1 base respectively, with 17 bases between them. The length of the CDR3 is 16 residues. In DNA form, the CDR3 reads TGTGCCAGCAGTCCACACGCCCAGGCACATAACTATGGCTACACCTTC. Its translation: CASSPHAQAHNYGYTF.

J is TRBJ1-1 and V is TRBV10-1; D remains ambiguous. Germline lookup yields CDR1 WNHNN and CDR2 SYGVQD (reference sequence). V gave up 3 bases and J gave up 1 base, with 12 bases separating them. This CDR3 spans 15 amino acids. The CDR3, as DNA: TGCGCCAGCAGTGAATTCGGCCGCGGGAACACTGAAGCTTTCTTT. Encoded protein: CASSEFGRGNTEAFF.

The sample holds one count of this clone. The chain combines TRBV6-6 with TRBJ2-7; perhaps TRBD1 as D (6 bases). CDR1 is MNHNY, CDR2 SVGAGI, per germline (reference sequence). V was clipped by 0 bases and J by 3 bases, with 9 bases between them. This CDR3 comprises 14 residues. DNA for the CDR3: TGTGCCAGCAGTTACTCTGGGGGCGGCTACGAGCAGTACTTC. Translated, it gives CASSYSGGGYEQYF.

CDR3 sequence (DNA): TGTGCCAGCAGCTCACCCATCTCCTACGAGCAGTACTTC. Protein product: CASSSPISYEQYF. The chain uses TRBV5-4 and TRBJ2-7; the D is unclear. The CDR3 has 13 residues. The V and J ends lost 3 bases and 0 bases respectively, with 7 bases between them. Per germline, CDR1 SGHNT and CDR2 YYREEE (reference sequence).

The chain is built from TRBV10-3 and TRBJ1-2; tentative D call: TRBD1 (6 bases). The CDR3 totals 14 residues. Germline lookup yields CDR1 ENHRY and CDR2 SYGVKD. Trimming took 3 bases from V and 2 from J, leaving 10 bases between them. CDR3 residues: CAISDGGLNYGYTF. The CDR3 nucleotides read TGTGCCATCAGTGACGGGGGCTTAAACTATGGCTACACCTTC.

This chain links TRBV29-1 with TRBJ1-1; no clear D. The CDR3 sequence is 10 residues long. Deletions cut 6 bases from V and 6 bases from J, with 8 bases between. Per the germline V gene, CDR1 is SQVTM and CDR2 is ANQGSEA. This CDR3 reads CSVSVAEAFF. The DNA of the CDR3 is TGCAGCGTCTCGGTCGCTGAAGCTTTCTTT.

The CDR3 DNA is TGTGCCAGCAGCTTAAAGGGGGGCACTGAAGCTTTCTTT. This translates into CASSLKGGTEAFF. The chain links TRBV7-8 to TRBJ1-1; TRBD1 might be the D (6 bases). The V end lost 2 bases, the J end lost 4 bases, and 8 bases lay between the germline ends. The CDR3 covers 13 residues. Germline values: CDR1 SGHVS, CDR2 FQNEAQ.

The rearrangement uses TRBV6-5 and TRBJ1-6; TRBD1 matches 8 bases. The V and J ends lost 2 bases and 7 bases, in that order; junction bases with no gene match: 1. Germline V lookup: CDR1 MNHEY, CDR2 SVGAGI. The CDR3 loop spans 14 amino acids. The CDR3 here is CASSYRTGNSPLHF. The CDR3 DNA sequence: TGTGCCAGCAGTTACAGGACAGGGAATTCACCCCTCCACTTT.

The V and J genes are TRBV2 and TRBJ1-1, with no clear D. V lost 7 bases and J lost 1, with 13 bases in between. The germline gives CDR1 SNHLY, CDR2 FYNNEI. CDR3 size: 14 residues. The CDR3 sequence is CASNPRNRNTEAFF. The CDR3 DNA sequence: TGTGCCAGCAACCCTAGGAACAGGAACACTGAAGCTTTCTTT.

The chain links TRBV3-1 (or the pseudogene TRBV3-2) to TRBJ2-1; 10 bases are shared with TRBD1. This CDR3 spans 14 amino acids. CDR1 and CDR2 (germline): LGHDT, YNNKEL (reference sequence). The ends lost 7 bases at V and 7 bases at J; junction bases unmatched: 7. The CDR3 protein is CASTQGQGYNEQFF. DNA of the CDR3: TGTGCCAGCACCCAGGGACAGGGGTATAATGAGCAGTTCTTC.